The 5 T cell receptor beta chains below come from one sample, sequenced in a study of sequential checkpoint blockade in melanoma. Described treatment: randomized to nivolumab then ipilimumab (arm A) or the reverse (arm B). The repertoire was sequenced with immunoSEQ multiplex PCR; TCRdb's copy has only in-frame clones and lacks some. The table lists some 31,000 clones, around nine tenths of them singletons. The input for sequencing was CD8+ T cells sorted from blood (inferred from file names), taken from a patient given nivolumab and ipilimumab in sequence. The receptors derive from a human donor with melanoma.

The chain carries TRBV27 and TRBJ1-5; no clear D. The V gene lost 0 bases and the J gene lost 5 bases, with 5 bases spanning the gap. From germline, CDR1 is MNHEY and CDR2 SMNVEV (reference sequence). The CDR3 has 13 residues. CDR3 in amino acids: CASSLSRDQPQHF. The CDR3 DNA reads TGTGCCAGCAGTTTATCGCGTGATCAGCCCCAGCATTTT.

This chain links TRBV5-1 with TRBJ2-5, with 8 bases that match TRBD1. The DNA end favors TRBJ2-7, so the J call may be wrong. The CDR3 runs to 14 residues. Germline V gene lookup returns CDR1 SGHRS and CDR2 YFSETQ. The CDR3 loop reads CASSLVTGDYEQYF. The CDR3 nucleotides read TGCGCCAGCAGCTTGGTGACAGGGGACTACGAGCAGTACTTC.

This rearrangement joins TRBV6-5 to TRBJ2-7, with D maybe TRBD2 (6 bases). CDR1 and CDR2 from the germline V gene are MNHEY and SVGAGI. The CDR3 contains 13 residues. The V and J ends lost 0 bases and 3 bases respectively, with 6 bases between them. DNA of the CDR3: TGTGCCAGCAGTTACTCGGAGGGCTACGAGCAGTACTTC. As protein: CASSYSEGYEQYF.

The CDR3 bases are TGTGCCAGCAGCTTAGCCCCCCGGAGGGATGAGCAGTTCTTC. Its translation is CASSLAPRRDEQFF. The chain has TRBV7-6 and TRBJ2-1; maybe TRBD2 (6 bases). The CDR3 length is 14 residues. The germline V and J ends were trimmed by 0 bases and 8 bases, with 11 bases remaining between them. Germline-derived CDR1 and CDR2 are SGHVS and FNYEAQ.

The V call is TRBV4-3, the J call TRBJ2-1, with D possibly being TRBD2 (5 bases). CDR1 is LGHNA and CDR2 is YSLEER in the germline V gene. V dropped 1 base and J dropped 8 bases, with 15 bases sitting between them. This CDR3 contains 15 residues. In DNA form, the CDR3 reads TGCGCCAGCAGCCAAGGCCCCCGGGGATCCCATGAGCAGTTCTTC. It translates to CASSQGPRGSHEQFF.